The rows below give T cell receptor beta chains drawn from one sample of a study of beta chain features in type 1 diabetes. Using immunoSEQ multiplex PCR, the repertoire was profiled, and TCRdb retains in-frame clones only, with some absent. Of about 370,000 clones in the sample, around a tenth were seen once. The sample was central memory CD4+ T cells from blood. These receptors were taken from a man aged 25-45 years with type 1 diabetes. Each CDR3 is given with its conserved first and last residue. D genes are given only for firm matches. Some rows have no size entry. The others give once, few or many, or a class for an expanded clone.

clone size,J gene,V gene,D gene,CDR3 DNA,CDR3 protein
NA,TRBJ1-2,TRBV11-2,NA,TGTGCCAGCAGCTTAAACAGGGACTATGGCTACACCTTC,CASSLNRDYGYTF
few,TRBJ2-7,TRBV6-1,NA,TGTGCCAGCAGTTCGGGCGCCCGGTGGGGTGGCGAGCAGTACTTC,CASSSGARWGGEQYF
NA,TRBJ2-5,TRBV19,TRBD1,TGTGCCAGTAGTATCTTGTCTGGGACAGGGGAGGAGACCCAGTACTTC,CASSILSGTGEETQYF
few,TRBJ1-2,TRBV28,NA,TGTGCCAGCAGTTCCCCGCGTATGGCGATTTTACACTATGGCTACACCTTC,CASSSPRMAILHYGYTF
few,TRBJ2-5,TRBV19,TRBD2,TGTGCCAGTAGTATAGCGGGAGGGCCCGTGGAGACCCAGTACTTC,CASSIAGGPVETQYF
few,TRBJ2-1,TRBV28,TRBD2,TGTGCCAGCAGTTTATTAGGACTAGCGGGAGAAAATGAGCAGTTCTTC,CASSLLGLAGENEQFF
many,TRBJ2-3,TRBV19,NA,TGTGCCAGTAGTATTCCGGGCAGGTCTAGCACAGATACGCAGTATTTT,CASSIPGRSSTDTQYF
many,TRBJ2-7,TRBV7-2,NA,TGTGCCAGCAGCTCGACAGCAGAGCAGTACTTC,CASSSTAEQYF
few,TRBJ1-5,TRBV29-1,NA,TGCAGCGTGATCGGAGGTAGCAATCAGCCCCAGCATTTT,CSVIGGSNQPQHF
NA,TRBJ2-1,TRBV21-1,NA,TGTGCCAGCAGTCCCCGTGGGCGGGAGGCGGACTATGAGCAGTTCTTC,CASSPRGREADYEQFF
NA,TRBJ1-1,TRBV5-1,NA,TGCGCCAGCAGCTTGCGGGGAATTAATACGAACACTGAAGCTTTCTTT,CASSLRGINTNTEAFF
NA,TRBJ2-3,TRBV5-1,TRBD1,TGCGCCAGCAGCTCCGGACAGGGGACAGATACGCAGTATTTT,CASSSGQGTDTQYF
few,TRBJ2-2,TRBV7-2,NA,TGTGCCAGCAGCTTAGTGGCCGGGAGGGGGCCCGGGGAGCTGTTTTTT,CASSLVAGRGPGELFF
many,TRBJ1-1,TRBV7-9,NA,TGTGCCAGCAGCTTTCAGGGGTCGGTCACTGAAGCTTTCTTT,CASSFQGSVTEAFF
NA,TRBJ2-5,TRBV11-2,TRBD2,TGTGCCAGCAGCCCGCCGCTAGCGGGAGGGGGAGAGACCCAGTACTTC,CASSPPLAGGGETQYF
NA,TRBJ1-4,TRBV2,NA,TGTGCCAGCAGTGAACAGGATAGGATCGCACTGTTTTTT,CASSEQDRIALFF